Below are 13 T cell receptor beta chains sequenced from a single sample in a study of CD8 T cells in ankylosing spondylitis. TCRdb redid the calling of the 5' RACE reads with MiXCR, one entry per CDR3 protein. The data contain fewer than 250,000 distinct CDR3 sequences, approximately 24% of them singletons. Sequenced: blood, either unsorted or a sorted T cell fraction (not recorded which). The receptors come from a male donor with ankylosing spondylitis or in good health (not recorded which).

In DNA form, the CDR3 reads TGCAGTGCTCAGAGATTCGATGGGCGGGAGGGAGGGAATGAGCAGTTCTTC. It specifies CSAQRFDGREGGNEQFF. The chain combines TRBV20-1 with TRBJ2-1; 9 bases line up with TRBD2. Looked up from germline, CDR1 is DFQATT and CDR2 is SNEGSKA (reference sequence). The length of the CDR3 is 17 residues. After removal of 5 bases from V and 7 bases from J, the junction contained 18 bases not matched to a gene.

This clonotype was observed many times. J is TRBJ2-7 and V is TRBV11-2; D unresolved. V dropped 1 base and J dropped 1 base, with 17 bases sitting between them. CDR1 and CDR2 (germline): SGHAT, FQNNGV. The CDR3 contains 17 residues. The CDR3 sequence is CASSLGQLTKGSYEQYF. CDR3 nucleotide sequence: TGTGCCAGCAGCTTAGGTCAACTCACGAAAGGATCCTACGAGCAGTACTTC.

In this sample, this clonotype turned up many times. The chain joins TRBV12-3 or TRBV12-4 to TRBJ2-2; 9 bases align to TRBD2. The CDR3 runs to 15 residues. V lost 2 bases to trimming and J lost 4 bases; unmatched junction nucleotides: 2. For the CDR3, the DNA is TGTGCCAGCAGTTTAACTAGCGGGCCCACCGGGGAGCTGTTTTTT. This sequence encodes CASSLTSGPTGELFF.

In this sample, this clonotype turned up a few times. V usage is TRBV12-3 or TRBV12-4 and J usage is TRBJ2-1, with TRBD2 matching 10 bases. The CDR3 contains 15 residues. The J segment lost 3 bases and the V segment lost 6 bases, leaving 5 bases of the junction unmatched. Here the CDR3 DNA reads TGTGCCAGCAGCCCTACTAGCGGGATCTACAATGAGCAGTTCTTC. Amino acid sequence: CASSPTSGIYNEQFF.

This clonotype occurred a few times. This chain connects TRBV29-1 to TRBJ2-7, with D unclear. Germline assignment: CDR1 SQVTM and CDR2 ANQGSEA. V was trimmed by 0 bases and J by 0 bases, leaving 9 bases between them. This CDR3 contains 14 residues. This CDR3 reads CSVEDPESSYEQYF. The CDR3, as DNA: TGCAGCGTTGAAGACCCGGAGAGCTCCTACGAGCAGTACTTC.

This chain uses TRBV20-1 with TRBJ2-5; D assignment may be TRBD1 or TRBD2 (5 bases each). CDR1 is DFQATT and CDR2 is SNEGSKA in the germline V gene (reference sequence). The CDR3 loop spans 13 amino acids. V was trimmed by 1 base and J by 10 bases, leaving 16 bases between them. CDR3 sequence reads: CSARGSVRGDQYF. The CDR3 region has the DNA TGCAGTGCTAGAGGTAGCGTGAGAGGGGACCAGTACTTC.

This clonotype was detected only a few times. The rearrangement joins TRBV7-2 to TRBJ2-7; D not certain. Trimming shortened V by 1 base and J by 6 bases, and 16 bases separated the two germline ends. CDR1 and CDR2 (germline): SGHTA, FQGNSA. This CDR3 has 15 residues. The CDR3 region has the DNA TGTGCCAGCAGCTTAGGGCCCAACCCAGAGTCCGAGCAGTACTTC. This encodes CASSLGPNPESEQYF.

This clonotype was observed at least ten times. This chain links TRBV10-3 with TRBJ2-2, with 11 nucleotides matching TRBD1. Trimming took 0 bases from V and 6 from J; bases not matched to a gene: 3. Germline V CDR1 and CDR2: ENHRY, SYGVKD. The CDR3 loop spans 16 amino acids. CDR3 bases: TGTGCCATCAGTGAGTCGTCGGGACAGGGGGCCGGGGAGCTGTTTTTT. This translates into CAISESSGQGAGELFF.

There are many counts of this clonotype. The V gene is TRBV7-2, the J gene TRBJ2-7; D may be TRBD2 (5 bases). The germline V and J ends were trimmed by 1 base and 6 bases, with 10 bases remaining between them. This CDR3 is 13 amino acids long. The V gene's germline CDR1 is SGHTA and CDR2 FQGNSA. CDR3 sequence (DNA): TGTGCCAGCAGCTTAGTAGCTCGGGGCGAGCAGTACTTC. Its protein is CASSLVARGEQYF. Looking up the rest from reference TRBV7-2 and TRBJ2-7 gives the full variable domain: GAGVSQSPSNKVTEKGKDVELRCDPISGHTALYWYRQSLGQGLEFLIYFQGNSAPDKSGLPSDRFSAERTGGSVSTLTIQRTQQEDSAVYLCASSLVARGEQYFGPGTRLTVT.

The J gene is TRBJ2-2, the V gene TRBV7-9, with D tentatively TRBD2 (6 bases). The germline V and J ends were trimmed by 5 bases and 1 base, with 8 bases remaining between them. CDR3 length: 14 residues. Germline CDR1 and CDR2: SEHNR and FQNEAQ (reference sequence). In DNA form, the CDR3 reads TGTGCCAGCAGCCGACTAGTGAACACCGGGGAGCTGTTTTTT. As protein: CASSRLVNTGELFF.

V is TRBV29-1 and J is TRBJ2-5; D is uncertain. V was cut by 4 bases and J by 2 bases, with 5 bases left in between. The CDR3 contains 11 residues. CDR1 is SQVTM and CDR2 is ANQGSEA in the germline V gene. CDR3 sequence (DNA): TGCAGCGTTGGATTTCAAGAGACCCAGTACTTC. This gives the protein CSVGFQETQYF.

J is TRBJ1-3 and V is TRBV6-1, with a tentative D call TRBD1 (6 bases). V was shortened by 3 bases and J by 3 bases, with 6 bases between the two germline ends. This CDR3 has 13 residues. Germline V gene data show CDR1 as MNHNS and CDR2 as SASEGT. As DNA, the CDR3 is TGTGCCAGCAGTGACAGGGGTGGAAACACCATATATTTT. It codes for CASSDRGGNTIYF.

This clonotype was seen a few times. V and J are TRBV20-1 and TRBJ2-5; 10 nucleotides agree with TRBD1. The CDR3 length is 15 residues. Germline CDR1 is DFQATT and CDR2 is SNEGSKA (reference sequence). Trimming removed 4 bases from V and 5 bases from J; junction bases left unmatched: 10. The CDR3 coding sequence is TGCAGTGCTATTTCTCCGGGACAGGGGTTTGAGACCCAGTACTTC. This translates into CSAISPGQGFETQYF.